One sample yielded the 25 T cell receptor beta chains listed below, sequenced in a study of blood T cell repertoires in COVID-19. TCRdb's copy holds only in-frame clones and misses some; the assay was immunoSEQ multiplex PCR. The table shows 120,000 to 150,000 clones, with around 84% occurring only once. Input material: peripheral blood. These receptors originate from a human donor in a cohort sampled during active COVID-19.

The rearrangement joins TRBV6-5 to TRBJ1-1, with TRBD1 as a possible D gene (5 bases). Germline CDR1 is MNHEY and CDR2 is SVGAGI. Deletions cut 6 bases from V and 5 bases from J, with 13 bases between. This CDR3 region has 13 residues. The DNA for the CDR3 is TGTGCCAGCAGGGTGCAGGGTAGGACTGAAGCTTTCTTT. Translated: CASRVQGRTEAFF.

The table lists this clone with a count of one. V and J are TRBV7-2 and TRBJ2-1; TRBD1 aligns across 7 bases. V lost 3 bases, J lost 5 bases, and 4 bases stayed unmatched. CDR1 and CDR2 (germline): SGHTA, FQGNSA. The CDR3 contains 14 residues. The CDR3 DNA is TGTGCCAGCAGCTTGTTACAGGGGAACAATGAGCAGTTCTTC. Translation gives CASSLLQGNNEQFF.

This chain connects TRBV11-2 to TRBJ2-3, with 8 positions matching TRBD1. This CDR3 contains 14 residues. The V gene's germline CDR1 is SGHAT and CDR2 FQNNGV. With 5 bases clipped from V and 5 bases from J, the junction kept 6 bases outside the gene matches. The CDR3 DNA sequence: TGTGCCAGCAGCCGCGTGACAGGGGTAGATACGCAGTATTTT. This translates into CASSRVTGVDTQYF.

The V call is TRBV18, the J call TRBJ1-5, with 8 bases matching TRBD1. The V gene end was trimmed by 8 bases and the J gene end by 8 bases; junction bases not matched to a gene: 11. The CDR3 covers 14 residues. From germline, CDR1 is KGHSH and CDR2 LQKENI. This CDR3 is CASNGQGKREPQHF. The CDR3 DNA sequence: TGTGCCAGCAACGGACAGGGAAAAAGGGAGCCCCAGCATTTT.

This chain joins TRBV16 and TRBJ1-4, with TRBD1 matching over 7 bases. The CDR3 spans 16 residues. Per the germline V gene, CDR1 is KGHSY and CDR2 is FQNENV. V was clipped by 1 base and J by 5 bases; unmatched bases: 7. CDR3 nucleotide sequence: TGTGCCAGCAGCCAATGGGACAGAGAACTAAATGAAAAACTGTTTTTT. It encodes CASSQWDRELNEKLFF. The full variable domain, completed using reference TRBV16 and TRBJ1-4, is GEEVAQTPKHLVRGEGQKAKLYCAPIKGHSYVFWYQQVLKNEFKFLISFQNENVFDETGMPKERFSAKCLPNSPCSLEIQATKLEDSAVYFCASSQWDRELNEKLFFGSGTQLSVL.

The chain is built from TRBV10-1 and TRBJ2-6, with 10 bases that match TRBD1. With V trimmed by 8 bases and J by 0 bases, 7 bases remained unmatched. The germline V gene encodes CDR1 WNHNN and CDR2 SYGVQD (reference sequence). This CDR3 comprises 17 residues. The CDR3 DNA reads as TGCGCCAGCCCGAACAGGGACAGGGGCTCTGGGGCCAACGTCCTGACTTTC. Its translation: CASPNRDRGSGANVLTF.

The V call is TRBV7-3, the J call TRBJ1-2, with TRBD1 matching over 7 bases. Germline loops: CDR1 SGHTA, CDR2 FQGTGA. This CDR3 comprises 14 residues. J was trimmed by 8 bases and V by 0 bases; bases with no gene match: 6. For the CDR3, the DNA is TGTGCCAGCAGCTTAACAGGGACAGTCGAAGGCTACACCTTC. The encoded protein is CASSLTGTVEGYTF.

This chain joins TRBV28 and TRBJ1-6; D gene uncertain. The V gene's germline CDR1 is MDHEN and CDR2 SYDVKM. There are 9 residues in the CDR3. V lost 11 bases and J lost 11, with 7 bases in between. The CDR3 DNA sequence: TGTGCCTCAAGCCCACCCCTCCACTTT. Its translation: CASSPPLHF.

In DNA, the CDR3 is TGTGCCAGCAGTACATCAGGGGGCCTCTCCTACGAGCAGTACTTC. Encoded protein: CASSTSGGLSYEQYF. The chain employs TRBV27 and TRBJ2-7; TRBD1 matches 8 bases. CDR3 length: 15 residues. V dropped 5 bases and J dropped 0; count of bases not matched to a gene: 6. Germline CDR1 reads MNHEY; CDR2 reads SMNVEV (reference sequence).

This clone was detected only a few times. The V call is TRBV7-2, the J call TRBJ1-6; possibly TRBD1 for D (6 bases). CDR1 and CDR2 (germline): SGHTA, FQGNSA. Trimming removed 5 bases at V and 9 bases at J, with 14 bases between. CDR3 length: 14 residues. As DNA, the CDR3 is TGTGCCAGCAGCCCTCGACAGGTGGGTTCACCCCTCCACTTT. It yields the protein CASSPRQVGSPLHF.

This sequence joins TRBV28 and TRBJ1-1, with 9 bases matching TRBD1. The V gene end was trimmed by 2 bases and the J gene end by 4 bases; junction bases not matched to a gene: 11. CDR3 length: 17 amino acids. Germline V gives CDR1 MDHEN, CDR2 SYDVKM. The CDR3 sequence: CASSLEQGARGSTEAFF. The DNA of the CDR3 is TGTGCCAGCAGTTTAGAACAGGGGGCGCGGGGGAGCACTGAAGCTTTCTTT.

This clone was observed a few times. V and J are TRBV6-2 or TRBV6-3 and TRBJ1-2; D perhaps matches TRBD1 (5 bases). The CDR3 is 14 residues long. Germline CDR1 reads MNHEY; CDR2 reads SVGEGT. Deletions cut 0 bases from V and 7 bases from J, with 12 bases between. The CDR3 sequence is CASSYSTDPAGYTF. CDR3 DNA sequence: TGTGCCAGCAGTTACTCGACAGACCCCGCTGGCTACACCTTC.

The chain links TRBV20-1 to TRBJ2-7, with D possibly matching TRBD2 (6 bases). Germline CDR1 is DFQATT and CDR2 is SNEGSKA (reference sequence). V was clipped by 6 bases and J by 4 bases, with 7 bases between them. The CDR3 loop spans 10 amino acids. DNA for the CDR3: TGCAGTGCGGGGGGTTACGAGCAGTACTTC. It is translated as CSAGGYEQYF.

The chain couples TRBV19 to TRBJ1-5; tentatively, D is TRBD1 (6 bases). Germline CDR1 LNHDA, CDR2 SQIVND (reference sequence). The CDR3 is 15 amino acids. With 7 bases removed from V and 0 bases from J, the gap between germline ends came to 13 bases. The DNA for the CDR3 is TGTGCCAGTATGGGGGACACTGATAGCAATCAGCCCCAGCATTTT. It encodes CASMGDTDSNQPQHF.

This chain connects TRBV7-2 to TRBJ1-2; D not certain. Per the germline V gene, CDR1 is SGHTA and CDR2 is FQGNSA. V gave up 3 bases and J gave up 2 bases, with 19 bases separating them. This CDR3 contains 17 residues. CDR3 DNA sequence: TGTGCCAGCAGCTTTAGAGCCGCCCGATCCTTAAACTATGGCTACACCTTC. Translating it yields CASSFRAARSLNYGYTF.

CDR3 in amino acids: CASSYGTLLSYEQYF. The DNA for the CDR3 is TGTGCCAGCAGTTACGGGACACTCCTTTCCTACGAGCAGTACTTC. V is TRBV6-5 and J is TRBJ2-7; weak D call: TRBD1 (6 bases). V was shortened by 2 bases and J by 1 base, with 12 bases between the two germline ends. CDR1 and CDR2 from the germline V gene are MNHEY and SVGAGI. This CDR3 is built from 15 residues.

V and J are TRBV11-3 and TRBJ1-6; 7 bases are shared with TRBD1. CDR3 length: 20 residues. Germline V gene lookup returns CDR1 SGHNT and CDR2 YENEEA. V lost 0 bases to trimming and J lost 0 bases; unmatched junction nucleotides: 11. The CDR3 here is CASSLDGQAYPSSYNSPLHF. Here the CDR3 DNA reads TGTGCCAGCAGCTTAGATGGACAGGCCTACCCGAGCTCCTATAATTCACCCCTCCACTTT.

The chain joins TRBV19 to TRBJ1-2; D is uncertain. Trimming removed 1 base at V and 6 bases at J, with 12 bases between. Per the germline V gene, CDR1 is LNHDA and CDR2 is SQIVND (reference sequence). This CDR3 region has 14 residues. This CDR3 reads CASSIGNSPHGYTF. Here the CDR3 DNA reads TGTGCCAGTAGTATAGGAAACTCCCCGCATGGCTACACCTTC.

V is TRBV25-1 and J is TRBJ1-1; D is unresolved. CDR3 size: 15 residues. The germline V and J ends were trimmed by 3 bases and 0 bases, with 11 bases remaining between them. Germline CDR1 reads MGHDK; CDR2 reads SYGVNS. This CDR3 reads CASSEGAQLNTEAFF. In nucleotides, the CDR3 is TGTGCCAGCAGTGAGGGAGCACAGCTGAACACTGAAGCTTTCTTT.

This chain joins TRBV5-4 and TRBJ2-1; no definite D call. The germline V gene has CDR1 SGHNT and CDR2 YYREEE (reference sequence). This CDR3 spans 14 amino acids. The CDR3 here is CAGAPEPSYNEQFF. In DNA form, the CDR3 reads TGTGCTGGAGCCCCGGAGCCGTCCTACAATGAGCAGTTCTTC.

The chain is built from TRBV7-2 and TRBJ1-5; 7 bases match TRBD1. The CDR3 runs 15 residues. V dropped 1 base and J dropped 3; count of bases not matched to a gene: 3. The germline gives CDR1 SGHTA, CDR2 FQGNSA. The chain's CDR3 is CASSLEGGANQPQHF. The CDR3 nucleotides read TGTGCCAGCAGCTTAGAAGGGGGCGCCAATCAGCCCCAGCATTTT. The full variable domain, rest sourced from reference TRBV7-2 and TRBJ1-5, is GAGVSQSPSNKVTEKGKDVELRCDPISGHTALYWYRQSLGQGLEFLIYFQGNSAPDKSGLPSDRFSAERTGGSVSTLTIQRTQQEDSAVYLCASSLEGGANQPQHFGDGTRLSIL.

The rearrangement joins TRBV6-5 to TRBJ2-5, with 8 bases lining up with TRBD2. The CDR3 has 14 amino acids. Germline values: CDR1 MNHEY, CDR2 SVGAGI. The trim removed 6 bases at V and 2 bases at J, leaving 5 bases unmatched. The CDR3 sequence: CASRGLVPQETQYF. The CDR3 DNA follows: TGTGCCAGCAGGGGACTAGTCCCACAAGAGACCCAGTACTTC.

CDR3 DNA: TGTGCCAGCAGTCTTCGACAGGGGACAAATCAGCCCCAGCATTTT. This sequence encodes CASSLRQGTNQPQHF. The rearrangement links TRBV28 to TRBJ1-5; TRBD1 aligns across 8 bases. V dropped 5 bases and J dropped 4; count of bases not matched to a gene: 7. The CDR3 has 15 residues. Germline V gene sequence: CDR1 MDHEN, CDR2 SYDVKM.

The rearrangement uses TRBV6-5 and TRBJ2-3; TRBD2 might be the D (6 bases). The germline CDR1 and CDR2 sequences are MNHEY and SVGAGI. V shed 5 bases and J shed 1 base, with 7 bases lying between them. The CDR3 is 13 residues long. CDR3 DNA: TGTGCCAGCAGTCCGGGGGGCACAGATACGCAGTATTTT. It translates to CASSPGGTDTQYF.

This clone was observed a few times. CDR3: CASSSSTADTQYF. Here the CDR3 DNA reads TGTGCCAGCAGCTCCTCTACCGCAGATACGCAGTATTTT. The chain combines TRBV7-2 with TRBJ2-3; D is unresolved. CDR1 is SGHTA and CDR2 is FQGNSA in the germline V gene. The CDR3 runs to 13 residues. The V gene lost 4 bases and the J gene lost 4 bases, with 9 bases spanning the gap.